The source of this T cell receptor (beta chain) is a study of beta chain features in type 1 diabetes. Overall study results and limits: A cDNA-based sequencing approach could over-represent cells with high TCR expression.

CD45RO/CCR7/CD25/CD127/CD95/CD27 separated CD4+ naive, central memory, regulatory and stem cell-like memory cells by sorting. The sequenced template was cDNA made from the entire isolated RNA. TCRdb's copy holds only in-frame clones and misses some; the assay was immunoSEQ multiplex PCR. The sample has 250,000 to 400,000 clones, around 15% seen once. A note on this clone: As yet, its antigen is unknown.

The germline V and J ends were trimmed by 3 bases and 7 bases, with 12 bases remaining between them. The CDR3 is made up of 12 amino acids. CDR1 and CDR2 from the germline V gene are GTSNPN and SVGIG (reference sequence). V gene TRBV30 combines with J gene TRBJ1-2; the D is unclear. Sequenced input: central memory CD4+ T cells from blood. The sequence was collected from a young man in good health. DNA of the CDR3: TGTGCCTGGAGCCCAGACTCGGGTGGCTACACCTTC. This codes for CAWSPDSGGYTF. The full variable domain, in which reference TRBV30 and TRBJ1-2 provide the parts outside the CDR3, is SQTIHQWPATLVQPVGSPLSLECTVEGTSNPNLYWYRQAAGRGLQLLFYSVGIGQISSEVPQNLSASRPQDRQFILSSKKLLLSDSGFYLCAWSPDSGGYTFGSGTRLTVV.